This passage covers 17 T cell receptor beta chains from one sample sequenced in a study of tissue T cells after allogeneic stem cell transplantation. Data came from immunoSEQ multiplex PCR; TCRdb stores just in-frame clones and leaves some out. Of some 6,300 clones in the sample, roughly 47% are singletons; the top ten hold about 7.2%. Time point given: mouse harvest day 7 after allogeneic transplant. Mouse grafts combined 10^7 T-cell-depleted bone marrow cells with 10^6 splenic CD5+ T cells. The sequenced sample consisted of gut tissue. The source is a female BALB/c mouse given C57BL/6 T cells with graft-versus-host disease after an allogeneic hematopoietic cell transplant.

As for this clone: Mouse gene names apply. The sequence runs out 1 residue before the end of the CDR3; the remainder is reconstructed from the germline J gene. The chain is built from TRBV3 and TRBJ1-3; a possible D gene is TRBD1 (5 bases). CDR3 length: 16 amino acids. V lost 2 bases and J 0 bases, leaving 11 bases between the germline ends. CDR1 is SNHLY and CDR2 is FYNGKV in the germline V gene (reference sequence). The CDR3 region is CASSLYRGGSGNTLYF. CDR3 bases read: TGTGCCAGCAGCTTATACCGGGGGGGTTCTGGAAATACGCTCTAT.

This clone turned up a few times. Germline and genes here are mouse. Sequencing ends 1 residue short of the CDR3 end; the germline J gene provides the rest. The rearrangement uses TRBV12-2 and TRBJ1-1; D is unclear. Germline CDR1 and CDR2: SGHLS and HYDKME. The CDR3 length is 13 residues. V was clipped by 0 bases and J by 2 bases, with 6 bases between them. The DNA read from the CDR3 is TGTGCCAGCTCTCTCGACGTTAACACAGAAGTCTTC. It encodes CASSLDVNTEVF. In full, the CDR3 reads CASSLDVNTEVFF.

This clone is termed large. Gene labels here are mouse ones. The read halts 1 residue ahead of the CDR3 end, with the missing end drawn from the germline J gene. V is TRBV12-1 and J is TRBJ2-1; D is unclear. Germline loops: CDR1 SGHSN, CDR2 HYEKVE. Trimming cost V 0 bases and J 1 base, with 3 bases left between them. The CDR3 sequence is 13 residues long. Here the CDR3 reads CASSLWNYAEQFF. Partial CDR3 DNA: TGTGCCAGCTCTCTCTGGAACTATGCTGAGCAGTTC.

This clone occurred a few times. Any gene name here is a mouse gene name. The sequenced fragment ends 1 residue before the CDR3 boundary, so the rest is inferred from the germline J gene. The chain joins TRBV26 to TRBJ2-7, with D perhaps assigned TRBD1 or TRBD2 (5 bases each). This CDR3 contains 13 residues. V dropped 3 bases and J dropped 4 bases, with 10 bases sitting between them. Germline CDR1 KGHPV, CDR2 FQNQEV (reference sequence). CDR3 residues: CASSLLGPYEQYF. Partial CDR3 DNA: TGTGCCAGCAGTCTTCTGGGACCTTATGAACAGTAC.

Remarks on this clone: The gene names here belong to mouse. The sequence runs out 1 residue before the end of the CDR3; the remainder is reconstructed from the germline J gene. The chain carries TRBV12-1 and TRBJ1-2; a weak D match, TRBD1 (6 bases). Germline V gene sequence: CDR1 SGHSN, CDR2 HYEKVE. Trimming pared 1 base from V and 4 bases from J, leaving 9 bases between. The CDR3 runs 13 residues. The CDR3 bases that were read are TGTGCCAGCTCTCTGGGGGGCGGCTCCGACTACACC. This codes for CASSLGGGSDYT. The complete CDR3 reads CASSLGGGSDYTF.

On this clone itself: Gene names are mouse gene names. The read is 1 residue too short to cover the CDR3 end, so that end is filled in from the germline J gene. The V and J genes are TRBV24 and TRBJ2-7; 10 positions agree with TRBD2. The CDR3 covers 15 residues. After removal of 3 bases from V and 2 bases from J, the junction contained 4 bases not matched to a gene. CDR1 and CDR2 (germline): KGHTA, FRNEEI. CDR3 sequence: CASSLRLGGAYEQYF. The covered CDR3 bases are TGTGCCAGCAGTCTAAGACTGGGGGGCGCCTATGAACAGTAC.

As for this clone: Any gene name here is a mouse gene name. The CDR3 is cut off 1 residue early in the read; its end comes from the germline J gene. This chain connects TRBV20 to TRBJ2-7, with TRBD1 matching over 7 bases. Trimming removed 5 bases from V and 9 bases from J; junction bases left unmatched: 10. Germline V gene lookup returns CDR1 GFQATS and CDR2 STVNSAI. The CDR3 totals 12 residues. The covered CDR3 bases are TGTGGTGCTGGTGGGACAGCCAGAGGACAGTAC. Its translation is CGAGGTARGQY. The entire CDR3 is CGAGGTARGQYF. Using reference TRBV20 and TRBJ2-7 for the parts outside the CDR3, the full variable domain is GALVYQYPRRTICKSGTSMRMECQAVGFQATSVAWYRQSPQKTFELIALSTVNSAIKYEQNFTQEKFPISHPNLSFSSMTVLNAYLEDRGLYLCGAGGTARGQYFGPGTRLTVL.

In its sample, this clone is medium-sized (0.01 to 0.1%). Here the gene names and germline are mouse. The sequenced fragment ends 1 residue before the CDR3 boundary, so the rest is inferred from the germline J gene. The V gene is TRBV12-1, the J gene TRBJ2-5, with 14 nucleotides matching TRBD2. The V segment lost 2 bases and the J segment 2 bases; nucleotides outside the gene matches: 2. The CDR3 runs to 16 residues. Germline V gene data show CDR1 as SGHSN and CDR2 as HYEKVE. The CDR3 protein is CASSRDWGGVQDTQYF. The CDR3 DNA, read in part, is TGTGCCAGCTCTCGGGACTGGGGGGGCGTCCAAGACACCCAGTAC.

The sample holds a few counts of this clone. Gene names are mouse gene names. Sequencing ends 1 residue short of the CDR3 end; the germline J gene provides the rest. J is TRBJ2-7 and V is TRBV26; TRBD1 is a possible D gene (5 bases). This CDR3 comprises 12 residues. V lost 8 bases and J 3 bases, leaving 11 bases between the germline ends. The germline CDR1 and CDR2 sequences are KGHPV and FQNQEV (reference sequence). CDR3 region: CASPKQGYEQYF. CDR3 bases read: TGTGCCAGCCCAAAGCAGGGCTATGAACAGTAC.

Remarks on this clone: The gene names here belong to mouse. The read ends 1 residue before the CDR3 terminus; that terminus is restored from the germline J gene. J is TRBJ2-4 and V is TRBV26, with no clear D. Between the trimmed V and J ends, which lost 2 bases and 0 bases, there was a span of 6 bases. This CDR3 spans 14 amino acids. Germline V lookup: CDR1 KGHPV, CDR2 FQNQEV (reference sequence). CDR3 residues: CASSLALSQNTLYF. The sequenced CDR3 bases are TGTGCCAGCAGTCTGGCACTTAGTCAAAACACCTTGTAC.

Notes on this clone: The genes are named according to mouse. The CDR3 end falls 1 residue outside the read, so it is completed with the germline J gene. V usage is TRBV1 and J usage is TRBJ1-4; possible D gene TRBD1, 5 bases. The ends were cut back, 3 bases at V and 7 bases at J, with 9 bases in the middle. The CDR3 totals 13 residues. The germline gives CDR1 NSQYPW, CDR2 LRSPGD (reference sequence). CDR3 DNA (partial): TGCACCTGCAGTGCTGGGGGGAGCGAAAGATTATTT. This gives the protein CTCSAGGSERLF. The CDR3, in full, reads CTCSAGGSERLFF. Complete variable domain (other parts from reference TRBV1 and TRBJ1-4): VTLLEQNPRWRLVPRGQAVNLRCILKNSQYPWMSWYQQDLQKQLQWLFTLRSPGDKEVKSLPGADYLATRVTDTELRLQVANMSQGRTLYCTCSAGGSERLFFGHGTKLSVL.

As to this clone: Gene names follow the mouse nomenclature. The CDR3 end lies 1 residue beyond the end of the read and is filled in from the germline J gene. The chain combines TRBV1 with TRBJ2-1; TRBD1 matches at 8 bases. Germline trimming cut 0 bases from V and 10 bases from J; bases unmatched to any gene: 2. Germline CDR1 reads NSQYPW; CDR2 reads LRSPGD (reference sequence). This CDR3 has 13 amino acids. CDR3 DNA, as far as it was read: TGCACCTGCAGTGCAGATCGGGACAGGGAGCAGTTC. Amino acid sequence: CTCSADRDREQF. The full CDR3 protein is CTCSADRDREQFF.

A word on this clone: The gene names here belong to mouse. Other nucleotide sequences from this sample produce the same CDR3. The CDR3 reads CASSLPGANSDYTF. CDR3 DNA, as far as it was read: TGTGCCAGCAGTCTGCCAGGGGCAAACTCCGACTACACC. J is TRBJ1-2 and V is TRBV26; D may be TRBD1 (6 bases). Read data end 1 residue before the CDR3 end; the end is taken from the germline J gene. This CDR3 comprises 14 residues. V dropped 2 bases and J dropped 0 bases, with 7 bases sitting between them. Germline assignment: CDR1 KGHPV and CDR2 FQNQEV (reference sequence).

This clone was recorded once. Here the gene names and germline are mouse. The read terminates 1 residue before the CDR3 end, so the remaining end is supplied by the germline J gene. The chain combines TRBV16 with TRBJ2-5; D assignment may be TRBD1 or TRBD2 (6 bases each). Trimming took 5 bases from V and 2 from J, leaving 17 bases between them. The V gene's germline CDR1 is SGHSA and CDR2 FRNQAP. The CDR3 contains 16 residues. Partial CDR3 DNA: TGTGCAAGCAGCCCTCCGACTAGGGGGGTCCAAGACACCCAGTAC. Its protein product is CASSPPTRGVQDTQY. The full CDR3 sequence reads CASSPPTRGVQDTQYF.

As to this clone: Genes and germline come from the mouse. The read stops 1 residue short of the end of the CDR3; the missing end is completed from the germline J gene. The chain uses TRBV24 and TRBJ1-1; D uncertain. The CDR3 covers 13 residues. The germline V gene has CDR1 KGHTA and CDR2 FRNEEI. Trimming cost V 2 bases and J 1 base, with 5 bases left between them. CDR3 sequence reads: CASSLLGNTEVFF. CDR3 bases read: TGTGCCAGCAGTCTGCTAGGAAACACAGAAGTCTTC.

A few counts support this clone. Each gene name is a mouse one. Read data end 1 residue before the CDR3 end; the end is taken from the germline J gene. The chain couples TRBV31 to TRBJ1-1; D unclear. With 1 base removed from V and 0 bases from J, the gap between germline ends came to 9 bases. CDR3 length: 14 residues. Germline loops: CDR1 GKSSPN, CDR2 SITVG. The covered CDR3 bases are TGTGCCTGGAGTCACGGGTCTGCAAACACAGAAGTCTTC. It translates to CAWSHGSANTEVF. The full CDR3 sequence reads CAWSHGSANTEVFF.

Comment on this clone: The genes are named according to mouse. The read finishes 1 residue shy of the CDR3 end, and the germline J gene is used to complete it. The V and J genes are TRBV5 and TRBJ1-1; 7 bases match TRBD1. CDR3 length equals 13 residues. Germline V gives CDR1 LGHNA, CDR2 YNLKQL (reference sequence). J lost 4 bases, V lost 4 bases, and 3 bases had no gene match. CDR3: CASSRDRATEVFF. The CDR3 DNA, read in part, is TGTGCCAGCAGCCGAGACAGGGCCACAGAAGTCTTC.